Here is one T cell receptor (beta chain) with its context. Its specificity is unknown. This sample is part of a study of CD8 T cells in ankylosing spondylitis. General study points: Ankylosing spondylitis blood seemed to carry a telltale TCR beta motif made of several highly homologous variants. According to the report, clones linked to the disease were significantly enriched in matched synovial fluid samples taken from ankylosing spondylitis patients. Prior work had noted some motif variants in reactive arthritis blood and synovial fluid. CD8+ disease-linked clones were present at relatively low frequencies in blood.

Each TCR beta library was made by quantitative 5'-RACE that incorporated molecular barcodes. One entry per CDR3 protein results from TCRdb running MiXCR on the 5' RACE reads. The sample consists of about 540,000 distinct CDR3 sequences, roughly 13% of them appearing once. With 3 bases clipped from V and 3 bases from J, the junction kept 7 bases outside the gene matches. This CDR3 is built from 16 residues. CDR1 is LNHDA, CDR2 SQIVND, per germline (reference sequence). This receptor was taken from a male donor with ankylosing spondylitis. The sequenced sample consisted of blood, either unsorted or a sorted T cell fraction (not recorded which). This chain connects TRBV19 to TRBJ1-3, with 8 bases lining up with TRBD1. The CDR3 DNA is TGTGCCAGTAGTATGAGGAGACAGGGGAATGGAAACACCATATATTTT. This sequence encodes CASSMRRQGNGNTIYF.